This paragraph reports one T cell receptor (beta chain). Original analysis: Scientists estimated how many nucleated cells there were by amplifying reference gene primers. Some clones are missing from TCRdb's copy, which holds only in-frame ones; the method was immunoSEQ multiplex PCR. From that table come the V and J calls and clone size; the DNA was used to work out D and trimming. Of under 150,000 clones listed, approximately 90% were seen once; the top ten hold 0.95% to 1.5%. The data originate from a study of blood T cell repertoires in COVID-19. Study context: Both acute and convalescent COVID-19 samples were obtained from the United States, Italy and Spain. T cells, B-cell-depleted T cells, or PBMCs provided the cDNA or gDNA that served as material.

The CDR3 contains 13 residues. J gave up 5 bases and V 4 bases, and 5 bases lay outside the gene matches. In germline, CDR1 is SGHNT, CDR2 YYREEE (reference sequence). Cohorts were based on clinical histories the participants reported. The material sequenced was PBMCs or T cells enriched from blood (not recorded which). The receptor comes from a woman in her 30s with acute COVID-19. The J gene is TRBJ2-7, the V gene TRBV5-4; 8 nucleotides align to TRBD2. The CDR3 loop is CASSPGGSNEQYF. The CDR3 region has the DNA TGTGCCAGCAGCCCGGGGGGGTCCAACGAGCAGTACTTC.